This TCR beta chain emerged from a study of CD8+ T cells in alopecia areata. The overall study: Once tofacitinib had been taken for 6 to 18 months, 6 months off drug followed. The share of scalp area affected provided the severity score for treated patients. Points from the study as a whole: With tofacitinib ongoing, many expanded lesional clones persisted in both scalp and blood.

Treatment reported: oral pan-JAK inhibitor, 5-10 mg twice daily. The investigators collected lesional scalp punch biopsies and peripheral blood from alopecia areata patients. Looked up from germline, CDR1 is ENHRY and CDR2 is SYGVKD. The V end was cut by 2 bases, the J end by 8 bases, with 9 bases between. The CDR3 extends over 12 amino acids. Reverse transcription of extracted RNA yielded cDNA, which provided the sequencing template. Assay: immunoSEQ multiplex PCR; the TCRdb copy retains only in-frame clones and omits some. The sample records under 250,000 clones, 66% being singletons. Concerning this clone: The antigen is unknown.

The chain couples TRBV10-3 to TRBJ1-2; D is unresolved. This clonotype originated in a human donor with alopecia areata. The source material was CD4+ T cells sorted from blood, sampled at approximately week 42, from a patient treated with tofacitinib. In DNA, the CDR3 is TGTGCCATCAGTGAGGCTGCCCGGGGCTACACCTTC. Protein: CAISEAARGYTF.